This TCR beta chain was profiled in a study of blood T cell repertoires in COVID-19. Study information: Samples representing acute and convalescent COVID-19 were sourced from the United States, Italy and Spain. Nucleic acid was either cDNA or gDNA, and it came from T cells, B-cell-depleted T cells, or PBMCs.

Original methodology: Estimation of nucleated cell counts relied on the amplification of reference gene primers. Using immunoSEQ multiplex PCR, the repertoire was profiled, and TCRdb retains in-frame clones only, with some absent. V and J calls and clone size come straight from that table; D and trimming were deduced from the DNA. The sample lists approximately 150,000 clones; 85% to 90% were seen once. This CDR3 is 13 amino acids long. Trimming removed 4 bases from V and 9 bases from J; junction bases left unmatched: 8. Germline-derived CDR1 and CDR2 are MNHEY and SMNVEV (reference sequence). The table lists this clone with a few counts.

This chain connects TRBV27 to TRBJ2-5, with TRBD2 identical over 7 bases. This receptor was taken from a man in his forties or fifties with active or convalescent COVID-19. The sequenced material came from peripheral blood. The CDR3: CASSSGRGRAQYF. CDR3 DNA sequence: TGTGCCAGCAGTTCGGGGCGGGGGAGGGCCCAGTACTTC.